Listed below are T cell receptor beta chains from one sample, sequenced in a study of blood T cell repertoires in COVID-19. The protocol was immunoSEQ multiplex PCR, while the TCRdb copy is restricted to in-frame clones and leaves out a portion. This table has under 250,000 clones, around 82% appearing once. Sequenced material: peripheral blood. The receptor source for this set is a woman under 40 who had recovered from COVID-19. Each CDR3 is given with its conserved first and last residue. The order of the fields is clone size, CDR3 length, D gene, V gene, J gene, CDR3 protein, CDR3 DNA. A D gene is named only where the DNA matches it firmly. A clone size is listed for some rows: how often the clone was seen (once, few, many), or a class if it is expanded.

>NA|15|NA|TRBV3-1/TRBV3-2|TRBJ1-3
CASSQEGSGGNTIYF
TGTGCCAGCAGCCAGGAAGGGAGTGGTGGAAACACCATATATTTT
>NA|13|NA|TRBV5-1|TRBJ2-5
CASSADYGETQYF
TGCGCCAGCAGCGCAGACTATGGGGAGACCCAGTACTTC
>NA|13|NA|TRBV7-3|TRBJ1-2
CASSLGGAQGYTF
TGTGCCAGCAGCTTGGGGGGGGCGCAGGGCTACACCTTC
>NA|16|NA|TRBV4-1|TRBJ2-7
CASSQLAVPDRHEQYF
TGCGCCAGCAGCCAACTGGCCGTTCCCGATCGCCACGAGCAGTACTTC
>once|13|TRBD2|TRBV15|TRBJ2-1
CATGTSSYNEQFF
TGTGCCACCGGGACTAGCTCCTACAATGAGCAGTTCTTC
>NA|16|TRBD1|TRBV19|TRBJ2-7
CASSPPPGQGLNEQYF
TGTGCCAGTAGTCCACCTCCGGGACAGGGGCTCAACGAGCAGTACTTC
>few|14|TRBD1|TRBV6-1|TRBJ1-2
CASSEGTGGDGYTF
TGTGCCAGCAGTGAAGGAACAGGGGGCGATGGCTACACCTTC
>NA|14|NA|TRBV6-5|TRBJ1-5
CASSRAYSNQPQHF
TGTGCCAGCAGTCGAGCCTATAGCAATCAGCCCCAGCATTTT
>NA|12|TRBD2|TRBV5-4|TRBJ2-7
CASSLGGSALSF
TGTGCCAGCAGCCTGGGCGGGAGCGCCTTGAGCTTC
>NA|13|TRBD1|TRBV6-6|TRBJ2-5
CASTTGVGETQYF
TGTGCCAGCACCACAGGGGTGGGGGAGACCCAGTACTTC
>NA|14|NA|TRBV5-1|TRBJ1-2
CASSVDREFYGYTF
TGCGCCAGCAGCGTGGACAGAGAATTCTATGGCTACACCTTC
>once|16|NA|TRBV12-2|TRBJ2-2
CASRRTGERSTGELFF
TGTGCAAGTCGGAGGACAGGGGAAAGGAGCACCGGGGAGCTGTTTTTT
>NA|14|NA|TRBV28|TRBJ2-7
CASSLWTAFHEQYF
TGTGCCAGCAGTTTATGGACAGCTTTCCACGAGCAGTACTTC
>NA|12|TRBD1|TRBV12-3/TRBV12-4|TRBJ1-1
CASSRGQGEAFF
TGTGCCAGCAGTAGGGGACAGGGCGAAGCTTTCTTT
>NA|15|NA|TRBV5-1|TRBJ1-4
CASSLAGNMGEKLFF
TGCGCCAGCAGCTTGGCGGGTAATATGGGTGAAAAACTGTTTTTT
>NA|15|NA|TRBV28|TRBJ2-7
CASSLAAVVPYEQYF
TGTGCCAGCAGTTTAGCAGCGGTCGTCCCCTACGAGCAGTACTTC
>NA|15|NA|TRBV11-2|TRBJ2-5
CASSRSSTGLETQYF
TGTGCCAGCAGCCGATCGAGTACGGGGTTAGAGACCCAGTACTTC
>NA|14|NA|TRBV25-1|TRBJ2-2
CASSESQDTGELFF
TGTGCCAGCAGTGAATCCCAGGACACCGGGGAGCTGTTTTTT
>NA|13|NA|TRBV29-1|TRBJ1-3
CSVSDRSGNTIYF
TGCAGCGTCTCCGACAGGTCTGGAAACACCATATATTTT
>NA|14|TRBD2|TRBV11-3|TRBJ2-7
CASSHTSGSSEQYF
TGTGCCAGCAGCCACACTAGCGGGAGCTCCGAGCAGTACTTC
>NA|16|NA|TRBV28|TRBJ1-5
CASSLGTPYSNQPQHF
TGTGCCAGCAGTTTAGGGACACCTTATAGCAATCAGCCCCAGCATTTT
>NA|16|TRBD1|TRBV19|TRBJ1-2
CASSPYGTVGGYGYTF
TGTGCCAGTAGTCCTTATGGGACAGTGGGGGGCTATGGCTACACCTTC
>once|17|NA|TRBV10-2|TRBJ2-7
CASSVPADRNHFYEQYF
TGCGCCAGCAGTGTCCCCGCAGACAGGAACCATTTCTACGAGCAGTACTTC
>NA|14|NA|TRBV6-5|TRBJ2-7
CASSYLGQYYEQYF
TGTGCCAGCAGTTACCTTGGACAGTATTACGAGCAGTACTTC
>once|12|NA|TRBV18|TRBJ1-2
CASSRPQYGYTF
TGTGCCAGCTCACGGCCGCAGTATGGCTACACCTTC
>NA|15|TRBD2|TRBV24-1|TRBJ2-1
CATSDRSGRDNEQFF
TGTGCCACCAGTGACCGTAGCGGGAGGGACAATGAGCAGTTCTTC
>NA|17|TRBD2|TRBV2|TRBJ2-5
CASSGLPLLAAQETQYF
TGTGCCAGCAGTGGGCTGCCTCTACTAGCGGCACAAGAGACCCAGTACTTC
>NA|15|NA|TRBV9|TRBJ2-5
CASSVGGIHQETQYF
TGTGCCAGCAGCGTAGGAGGGATTCACCAAGAGACCCAGTACTTC
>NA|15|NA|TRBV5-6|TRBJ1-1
CASSLWAAQNTEAFF
TGTGCCAGCAGCTTGTGGGCAGCTCAGAACACTGAAGCTTTCTTT
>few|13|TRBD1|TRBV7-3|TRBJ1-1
CASSSGQRTEAFF
TGTGCCAGCAGCTCGGGACAGCGCACTGAAGCTTTCTTT
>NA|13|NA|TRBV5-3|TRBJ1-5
CARSLDSNQPQHF
TGTGCCAGAAGCCTAGATAGCAATCAGCCCCAGCATTTT
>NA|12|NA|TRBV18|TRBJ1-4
CASSREGEKLFF
TGTGCCAGCTCCCGCGAGGGTGAAAAACTGTTTTTT
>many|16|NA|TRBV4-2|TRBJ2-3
CASSQELAASTDTQYF
TGTGCCAGCAGCCAAGAACTAGCAGCTAGCACAGATACGCAGTATTTT
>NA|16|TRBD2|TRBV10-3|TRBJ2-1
CAISERYSGLDNEQFF
TGTGCCATCAGTGAGCGGTATAGCGGGCTCGACAATGAGCAGTTCTTC
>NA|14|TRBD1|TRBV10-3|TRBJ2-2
CAIRIQGATGELFF
TGTGCCATCAGGATACAGGGGGCAACCGGGGAGCTGTTTTTT
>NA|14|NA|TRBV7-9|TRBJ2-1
CASSDTGTDNEQFF
TGTGCCAGCAGCGACACCGGGACTGATAATGAGCAGTTCTTC
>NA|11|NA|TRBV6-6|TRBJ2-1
CASSFYNEQFF
TGTGCCAGCAGCTTTTACAATGAGCAGTTCTTC
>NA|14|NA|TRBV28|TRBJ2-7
CASSIPPRGYEQYF
TGTGCCAGCAGTATACCTCCTCGAGGGTACGAGCAGTACTTC
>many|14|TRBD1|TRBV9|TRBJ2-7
CASSMGTGGGEQYF
TGTGCCAGCAGCATGGGGACAGGGGGCGGCGAGCAGTACTTC
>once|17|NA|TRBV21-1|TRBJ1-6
CASSTRQGLVFTSPLHF
TGTGCCAGCAGCACCCGACAGGGGCTGGTCTTTACCTCACCCCTCCACTTT
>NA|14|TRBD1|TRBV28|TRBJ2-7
CASSSGGYEYEQYF
TGTGCCAGCAGTTCAGGGGGCTATGAGTACGAGCAGTACTTC
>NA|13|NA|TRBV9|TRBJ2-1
CASSVAISTEQFF
TGTGCCAGCAGCGTAGCAATTAGCACTGAGCAGTTCTTC
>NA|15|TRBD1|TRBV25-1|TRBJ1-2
CASSAWTGIDYGYTF
TGTGCCAGCAGTGCATGGACAGGGATTGACTATGGCTACACCTTC
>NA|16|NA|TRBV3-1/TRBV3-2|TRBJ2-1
CASSHVAGRQNNEQFF
TGTGCCAGCAGCCACGTCGCTGGGAGGCAGAACAATGAGCAGTTCTTC
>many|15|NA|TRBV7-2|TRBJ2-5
CASSLGLTAEETQYF
TGTGCCAGCAGCTTAGGGTTAACAGCGGAAGAGACCCAGTACTTC
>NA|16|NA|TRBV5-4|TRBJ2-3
CASSLALTGSTDTQYF
TGTGCCAGCAGCTTGGCCTTGACGGGGTCCACAGATACGCAGTATTTT
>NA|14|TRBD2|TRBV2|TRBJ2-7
CASRDGRARYEQYF
TGTGCCAGCAGGGACGGGAGGGCCAGGTACGAGCAGTACTTC
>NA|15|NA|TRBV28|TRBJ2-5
CASSRTGKGEETQYF
TGTGCCAGCTCTCGAACCGGGAAGGGGGAAGAGACCCAGTACTTC
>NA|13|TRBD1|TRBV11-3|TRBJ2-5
CASSSTGGETQYF
TGTGCCAGCAGCTCGACAGGGGGTGAGACCCAGTACTTC
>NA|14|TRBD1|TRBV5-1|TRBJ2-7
CASGAGQGTDEQYF
TGCGCCAGCGGGGCGGGACAGGGGACCGACGAGCAGTACTTC
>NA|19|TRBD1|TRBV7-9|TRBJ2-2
CASSLPYSYGQGNTGELFF
TGTGCCAGCAGCTTACCCTACTCTTACGGACAGGGGAACACCGGGGAGCTGTTTTTT
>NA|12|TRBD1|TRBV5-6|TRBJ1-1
CASSPGDREAFF
TGTGCCAGCAGCCCGGGGGACAGGGAAGCTTTCTTT
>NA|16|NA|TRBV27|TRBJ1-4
CASSPNNLREGEKLFF
TGTGCCAGCAGCCCGAATAATCTTCGGGAGGGTGAAAAACTGTTTTTT
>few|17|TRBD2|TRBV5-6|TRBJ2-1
CASSTGLAHSSYNEQFF
TGTGCCAGCAGCACGGGACTAGCGCATAGCTCCTACAATGAGCAGTTCTTC
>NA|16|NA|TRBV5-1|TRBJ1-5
CASSYEPGHENQPQHF
TGCGCCAGCAGCTACGAACCGGGACACGAGAATCAGCCCCAGCATTTT
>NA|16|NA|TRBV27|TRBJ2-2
CASSLRPSAQHGELFF
TGTGCCAGCAGTTTAAGGCCTAGCGCCCAGCACGGGGAGCTGTTTTTT
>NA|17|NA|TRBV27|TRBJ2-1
CASRPSISSDLNNEQFF
TGTGCCAGCAGACCCTCGATTTCAAGCGACCTCAACAATGAGCAGTTCTTC
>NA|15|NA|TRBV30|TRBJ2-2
CAWSITGTDTGELFF
TGTGCCTGGAGTATAACAGGTACCGACACCGGGGAGCTGTTTTTT
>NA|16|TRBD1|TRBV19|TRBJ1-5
CASRTLRTGGDQPQHF
TGTGCCAGTAGAACACTTAGGACAGGCGGCGATCAGCCCCAGCATTTT